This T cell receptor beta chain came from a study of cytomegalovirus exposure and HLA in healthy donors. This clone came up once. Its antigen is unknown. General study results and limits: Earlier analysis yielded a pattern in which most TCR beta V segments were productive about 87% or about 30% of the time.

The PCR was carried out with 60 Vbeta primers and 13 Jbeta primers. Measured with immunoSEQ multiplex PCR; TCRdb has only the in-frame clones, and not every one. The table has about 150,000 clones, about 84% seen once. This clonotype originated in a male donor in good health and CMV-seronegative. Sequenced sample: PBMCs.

This CDR3 reads CASSPGQALLTALHF. DNA of the CDR3: TGTGCCAGCTCACCGGGCCAGGCCCTCCTAACAGCCCTCCACTTT. The chain has TRBV18 and TRBJ1-6; D call uncertain. Trimming removed 3 bases from V and 14 bases from J, with 20 bases in between. The CDR3 consists of 15 residues. The V gene's germline CDR1 is KGHSH and CDR2 LQKENI.